The 8 T cell receptor beta chains below were found in one sample sequenced in a study of cytotoxic CD8 clonotypes in ibrutinib-treated CLL. The assay was immunoSEQ multiplex PCR, and TCRdb's table has in-frame clones only and misses some. The data show about 44,000 clones, more than 60% seen once. The starting material was PBMCs, obtained after 12 months of ibrutinib treatment. These receptors all come from a human donor with chronic lymphocytic leukemia.

This clone came up once. The chain combines TRBV7-2 with TRBJ2-5; a possible D gene is TRBD2 (6 bases). CDR1 is SGHTA, CDR2 FQGNSA, per germline. V was pared by 0 bases and J by 4 bases, with 12 bases between. This CDR3 spans 15 amino acids. The CDR3, as DNA: TGTGCCAGCAGCTTAGCGGAGGGAATTCTAGAGACCCAGTACTTC. It specifies CASSLAEGILETQYF. Based on the CDR3 plus reference TRBV7-2 and TRBJ2-5, the full variable domain is GAGVSQSPSNKVTEKGKDVELRCDPISGHTALYWYRQSLGQGLEFLIYFQGNSAPDKSGLPSDRFSAERTGGSVSTLTIQRTQQEDSAVYLCASSLAEGILETQYFGPGTRLLVL.

The V call is TRBV19, the J call TRBJ2-7; TRBD1 agrees at 9 bases. Per the germline V gene, CDR1 is LNHDA and CDR2 is SQIVND (reference sequence). J gave up 4 bases and V 6 bases, and 4 bases lay outside the gene matches. The CDR3 covers 13 residues. The CDR3 here is CASSAGQGYEQYF. The CDR3 bases are TGTGCCAGTAGCGCCGGACAGGGGTACGAGCAGTACTTC.

The chain combines TRBV7-6 with TRBJ2-7; 10 positions agree with TRBD2. The CDR3 loop spans 15 amino acids. Germline CDR1 is SGHVS and CDR2 is FNYEAQ. Losses at the gene ends were 4 bases for V and 3 bases for J; bases not matched to a gene: 6. In DNA form, the CDR3 reads TGTGCCAGCAGCTCTTCTAGCGGGAGTGTCTACGAGCAGTACTTC. It specifies CASSSSSGSVYEQYF.

This clone was seen a single time. The rearrangement uses TRBV5-6 and TRBJ1-1; TRBD1 might be the D (6 bases). The germline V gene has CDR1 SGHDT and CDR2 YYEEEE. V shed 2 bases and J shed 6 bases, with 11 bases lying between them. The CDR3 is made up of 13 amino acids. The CDR3 is CASSLQGGSEAFF. CDR3 sequence (DNA): TGTGCCAGCAGCTTACAGGGTGGATCTGAAGCTTTCTTT.

The chain links TRBV7-2 to TRBJ2-7; possibly TRBD2 for D (5 bases). Germline assignment: CDR1 SGHTA and CDR2 FQGNSA. V was trimmed by 2 bases and J by 6 bases, leaving 17 bases between them. This CDR3 comprises 15 residues. DNA of the CDR3: TGTGCCAGCAGCTTACAAGAGGGAAGTGGCGGCGAGCAGTACTTC. Encoded protein: CASSLQEGSGGEQYF.

In its sample, this clone was seen a few times. The chain carries TRBV2 and TRBJ1-2; D is unclear. Germline loops: CDR1 SNHLY, CDR2 FYNNEI. There are 13 residues in the CDR3. The V and J ends lost 3 bases and 7 bases respectively, with 12 bases between them. The CDR3 coding sequence is TGTGCCAGCAGTGAGGGCAGTCGACTTGGCTACACCTTC. It encodes CASSEGSRLGYTF. The entire variable domain, with the rest obtained from reference TRBV2 and TRBJ1-2, is as follows: EPEVTQTPSHQVTQMGQEVILRCVPISNHLYFYWYRQILGQKVEFLVSFYNNEISEKSEIFDDQFSVERPDGSNFTLKIRSTKLEDSAMYFCASSEGSRLGYTFGSGTRLTVV.

This clone showed up just a few times. V and J are TRBV27 and TRBJ2-1; D tentatively fits TRBD1 or TRBD2 (5 bases each). This CDR3 has 14 amino acids. The ends were cut back, 8 bases at V and 10 bases at J, with 21 bases in the middle. Germline V gene lookup returns CDR1 MNHEY and CDR2 SMNVEV (reference sequence). The CDR3 DNA reads TGTGCCAGCCCCACCGGACGGGACGTAAACGAGCAGTTCTTC. Translated: CASPTGRDVNEQFF.

As concerns this clone: One end of the junction is discordant with germline, which a read error may explain. V and J are TRBV30 and TRBJ2-7, with a weak D call TRBD2 (5 bases). Germline assignment: CDR1 GTSNPN and CDR2 SVGIG (reference sequence). The length of the CDR3 is 13 residues. The CDR3 nucleotides are TGTGCCTGGAGTTTTGGACGGGGATTCGAGCCGGGCTTC. It specifies CAWSFGRGFEPGF.